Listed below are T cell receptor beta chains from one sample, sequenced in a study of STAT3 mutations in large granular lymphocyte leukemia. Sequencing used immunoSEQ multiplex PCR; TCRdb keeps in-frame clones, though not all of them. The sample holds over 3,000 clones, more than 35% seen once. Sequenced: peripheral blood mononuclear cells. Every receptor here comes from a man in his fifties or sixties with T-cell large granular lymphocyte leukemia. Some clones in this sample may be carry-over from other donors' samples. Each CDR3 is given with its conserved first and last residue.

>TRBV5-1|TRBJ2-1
CASSFVADNEQFF
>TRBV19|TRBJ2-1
CASSTYFTSGTSNEQFF
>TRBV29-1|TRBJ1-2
CSVPDRGGYTF
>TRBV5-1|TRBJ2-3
CASSRGQSDTQYF
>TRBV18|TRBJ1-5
CASSPNKGQPQHF
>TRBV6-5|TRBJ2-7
CASISGTSYEQYF
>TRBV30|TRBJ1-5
CAWSWKRSNQPQHF
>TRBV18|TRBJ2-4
CATHSGTNIQYF
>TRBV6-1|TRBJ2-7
CASSVEDRGPYEQYF
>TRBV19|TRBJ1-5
CASSASDRNQPQHF
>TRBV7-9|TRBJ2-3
CASSRDYRSDTQYF
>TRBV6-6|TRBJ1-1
CASGGDTEAFF
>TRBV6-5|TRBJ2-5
CASKGGGQETQYF
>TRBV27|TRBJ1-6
CASSLGQYNSPLHF
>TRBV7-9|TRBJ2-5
CASSLQGAQYF
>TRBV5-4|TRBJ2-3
CASSLERQGGADTQYF
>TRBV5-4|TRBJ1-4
CASSLAGAASEKLFF
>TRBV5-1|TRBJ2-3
CASSLGGVQDTQYF
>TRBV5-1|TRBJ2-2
CASSFFSGASGELFF
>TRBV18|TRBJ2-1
CASSPRVAPSYNEQFF
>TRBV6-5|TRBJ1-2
CASAGRNGYTF
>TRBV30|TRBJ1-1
CAWSWGDTEAFF
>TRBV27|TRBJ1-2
CASSSDGFENGYTF
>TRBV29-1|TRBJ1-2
CSARGDGYTF
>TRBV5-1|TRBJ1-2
CASSLEGLGSGYTF
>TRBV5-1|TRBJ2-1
CASSLEGIADYNEQFF
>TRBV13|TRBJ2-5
CASSLGNAGNPFETQYF
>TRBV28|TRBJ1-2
CASSLRWDVTF